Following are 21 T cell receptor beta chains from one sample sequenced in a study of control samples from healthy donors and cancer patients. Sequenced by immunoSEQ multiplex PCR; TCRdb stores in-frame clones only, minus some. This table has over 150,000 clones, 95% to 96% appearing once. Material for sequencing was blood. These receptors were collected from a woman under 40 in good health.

As DNA, the CDR3 is TGTGCCATCAAGGGACAGGGGGCGGCAGATACGCAGTATTTT. This codes for CAIKGQGAADTQYF. The V and J genes are TRBV10-3 and TRBJ2-3, with TRBD1 matching 12 bases. The CDR3 spans 14 residues. J lost 4 bases, V lost 7 bases, and 3 bases had no gene match. Germline CDR1 reads ENHRY; CDR2 reads SYGVKD.

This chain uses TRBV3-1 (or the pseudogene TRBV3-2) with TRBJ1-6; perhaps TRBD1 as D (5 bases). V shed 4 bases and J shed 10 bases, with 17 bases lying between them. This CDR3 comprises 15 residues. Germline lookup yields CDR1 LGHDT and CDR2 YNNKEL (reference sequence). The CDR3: CASSRGTDYWSPLHF. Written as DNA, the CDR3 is TGTGCCAGCAGCCGCGGGACCGACTATTGGTCACCCCTCCACTTT.

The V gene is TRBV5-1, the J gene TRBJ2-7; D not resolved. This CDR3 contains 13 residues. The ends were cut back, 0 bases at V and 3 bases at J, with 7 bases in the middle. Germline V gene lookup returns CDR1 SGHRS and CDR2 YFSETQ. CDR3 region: CASSLGDHYEQYF. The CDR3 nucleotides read TGCGCCAGCAGCTTGGGCGATCACTACGAGCAGTACTTC. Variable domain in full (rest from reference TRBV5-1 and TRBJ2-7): KAGVTQTPRYLIKTRGQQVTLSCSPISGHRSVSWYQQTPGQGLQFLFEYFSETQRNKGNFPGRFSGRQFSNSRSEMNVSTLELGDSALYLCASSLGDHYEQYFGPGTRLTVT.

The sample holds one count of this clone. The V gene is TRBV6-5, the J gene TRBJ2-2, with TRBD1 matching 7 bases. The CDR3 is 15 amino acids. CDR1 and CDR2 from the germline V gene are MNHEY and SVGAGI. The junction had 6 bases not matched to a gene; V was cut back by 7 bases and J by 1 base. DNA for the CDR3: TGTGCCAGCAATTCGGACAGGATGAACACCGGGGAGCTGTTTTTT. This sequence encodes CASNSDRMNTGELFF.

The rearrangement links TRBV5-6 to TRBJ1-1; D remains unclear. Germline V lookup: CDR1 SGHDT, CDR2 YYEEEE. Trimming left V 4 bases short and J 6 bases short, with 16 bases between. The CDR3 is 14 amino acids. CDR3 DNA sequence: TGTGCCAGCAGCGCGTCAGGTCGGTTGGCTGAAGCTTTCTTT. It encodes CASSASGRLAEAFF.

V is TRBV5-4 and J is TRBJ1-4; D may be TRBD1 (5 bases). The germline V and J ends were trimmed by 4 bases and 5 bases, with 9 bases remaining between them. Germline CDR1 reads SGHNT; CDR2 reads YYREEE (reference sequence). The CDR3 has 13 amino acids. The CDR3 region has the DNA TGTGCCAGCAGCCAGGGCCCAAATGAAAAACTGTTTTTT. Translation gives CASSQGPNEKLFF.

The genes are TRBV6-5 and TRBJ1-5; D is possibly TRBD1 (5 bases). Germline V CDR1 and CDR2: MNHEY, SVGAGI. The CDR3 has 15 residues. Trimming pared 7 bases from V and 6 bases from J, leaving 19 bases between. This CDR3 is CASIHGGGIGQPQHF. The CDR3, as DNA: TGTGCCAGCATTCACGGGGGGGGGATCGGTCAGCCCCAGCATTTT.

The CDR3 sequence is CASSQARLFDGYTF. The CDR3 nucleotides read TGTGCCAGCAGCCAAGCCCGTCTTTTCGATGGCTACACCTTC. V usage is TRBV14 and J usage is TRBJ1-2; D gene uncertain. V was cut by 1 base and J by 6 bases, with 12 bases left in between. Germline V CDR1 and CDR2: SGHDN, FVKESK. The CDR3 extends over 14 amino acids.

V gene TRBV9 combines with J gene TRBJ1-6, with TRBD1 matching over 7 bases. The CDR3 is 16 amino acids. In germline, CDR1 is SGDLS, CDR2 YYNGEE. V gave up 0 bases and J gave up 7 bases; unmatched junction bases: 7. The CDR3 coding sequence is TGTGCCAGCAGCGTAGAGGCGGACAGGATAAATTCACCCCTCCACTTT. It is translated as CASSVEADRINSPLHF.

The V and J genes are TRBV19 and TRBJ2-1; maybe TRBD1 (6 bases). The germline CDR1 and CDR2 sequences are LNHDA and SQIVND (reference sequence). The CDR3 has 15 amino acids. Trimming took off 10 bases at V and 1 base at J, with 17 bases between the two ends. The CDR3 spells CATHTGKGSYNEQFF. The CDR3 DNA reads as TGTGCCACCCACACAGGGAAAGGATCCTACAATGAGCAGTTCTTC.

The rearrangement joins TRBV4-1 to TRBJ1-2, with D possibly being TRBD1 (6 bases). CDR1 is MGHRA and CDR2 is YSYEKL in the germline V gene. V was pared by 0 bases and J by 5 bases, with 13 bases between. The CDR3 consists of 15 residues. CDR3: CASSQDDRIPYGYTF. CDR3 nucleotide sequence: TGCGCCAGCAGCCAAGATGACAGGATACCTTATGGCTACACCTTC.

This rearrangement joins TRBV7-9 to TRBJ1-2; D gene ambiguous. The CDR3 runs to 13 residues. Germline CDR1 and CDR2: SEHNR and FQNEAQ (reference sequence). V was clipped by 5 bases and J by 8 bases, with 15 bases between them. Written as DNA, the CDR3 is TGTGCCAGCAGCGAAGACGGGCCTTGGGGCTACACCTTC. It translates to CASSEDGPWGYTF.

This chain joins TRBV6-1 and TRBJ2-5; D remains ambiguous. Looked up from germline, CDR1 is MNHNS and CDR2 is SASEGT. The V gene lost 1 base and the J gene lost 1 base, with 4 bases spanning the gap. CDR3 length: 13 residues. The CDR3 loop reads CASSEVFQETQYF. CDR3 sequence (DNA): TGTGCCAGCAGTGAAGTTTTCCAAGAGACCCAGTACTTC.

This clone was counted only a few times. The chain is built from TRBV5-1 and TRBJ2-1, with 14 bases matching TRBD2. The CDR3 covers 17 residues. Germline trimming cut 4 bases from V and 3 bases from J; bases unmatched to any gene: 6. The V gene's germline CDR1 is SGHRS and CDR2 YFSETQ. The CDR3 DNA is TGCGCCAGCAGCCGGGGACTAGCGGGAGAATACTACAATGAGCAGTTCTTC. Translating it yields CASSRGLAGEYYNEQFF.

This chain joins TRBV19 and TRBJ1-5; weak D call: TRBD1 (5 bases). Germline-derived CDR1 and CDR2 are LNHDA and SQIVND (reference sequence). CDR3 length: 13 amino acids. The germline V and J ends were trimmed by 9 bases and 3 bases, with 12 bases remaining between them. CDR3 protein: CASADKLNQPQHF. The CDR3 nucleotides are TGTGCCAGCGCGGACAAACTCAATCAGCCCCAGCATTTT. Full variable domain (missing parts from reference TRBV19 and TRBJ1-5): DGGITQSPKYLFRKEGQNVTLSCEQNLNHDAMYWYRQDPGQGLRLIYYSQIVNDFQKGDIAEGYSVSREKKESFPLTVTSAQKNPTAFYLCASADKLNQPQHFGDGTRLSIL.

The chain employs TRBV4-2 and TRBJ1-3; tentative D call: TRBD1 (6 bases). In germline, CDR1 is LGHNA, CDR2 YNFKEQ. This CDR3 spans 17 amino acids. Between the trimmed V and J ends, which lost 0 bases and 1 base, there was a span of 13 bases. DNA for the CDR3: TGTGCCAGCAGCCAAGATGACAGGTCGACGTCTGGAAACACCATATATTTT. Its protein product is CASSQDDRSTSGNTIYF.

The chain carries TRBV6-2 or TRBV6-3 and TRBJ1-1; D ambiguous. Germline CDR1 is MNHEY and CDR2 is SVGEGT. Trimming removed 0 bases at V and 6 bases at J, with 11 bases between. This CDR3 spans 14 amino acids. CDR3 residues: CASSYSRQLPEAFF. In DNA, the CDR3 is TGTGCCAGCAGTTACTCCCGACAACTCCCTGAAGCTTTCTTT.

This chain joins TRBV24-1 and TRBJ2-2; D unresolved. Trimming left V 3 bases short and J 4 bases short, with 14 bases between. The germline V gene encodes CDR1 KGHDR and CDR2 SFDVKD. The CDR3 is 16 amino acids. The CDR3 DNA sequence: TGTGCCACCAGTGATAAAGAGTCAGCCATCACCGGGGAGCTGTTTTTT. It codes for CATSDKESAITGELFF.

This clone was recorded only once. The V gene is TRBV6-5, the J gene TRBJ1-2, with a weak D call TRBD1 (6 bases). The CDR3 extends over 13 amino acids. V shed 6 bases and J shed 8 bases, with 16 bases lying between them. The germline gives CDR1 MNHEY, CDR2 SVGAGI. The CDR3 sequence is CASSEGQVLGYTF. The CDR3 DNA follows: TGTGCCAGCAGCGAGGGACAAGTTCTCGGCTACACCTTC.

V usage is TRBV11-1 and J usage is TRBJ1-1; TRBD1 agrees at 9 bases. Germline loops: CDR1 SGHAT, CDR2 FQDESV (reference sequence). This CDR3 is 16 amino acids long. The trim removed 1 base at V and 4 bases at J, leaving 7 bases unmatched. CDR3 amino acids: CASSLETQGARTEAFF. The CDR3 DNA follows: TGTGCCAGCAGCTTAGAGACACAGGGGGCGCGCACTGAAGCTTTCTTT.

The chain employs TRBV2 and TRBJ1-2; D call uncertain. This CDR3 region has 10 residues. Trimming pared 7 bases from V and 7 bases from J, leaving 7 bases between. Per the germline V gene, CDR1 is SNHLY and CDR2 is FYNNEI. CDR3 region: CASKAFGYTF. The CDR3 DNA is TGTGCCAGCAAGGCTTTTGGCTACACCTTC.